This TCR beta chain was captured by sequencing in a study of cytomegalovirus exposure and HLA in healthy donors. Study information: Sequencing of 180 million or so T cells in an earlier analysis found roughly 120 million unique TCR beta sequences.

There are 14 residues in the CDR3. The germline V gene encodes CDR1 MNHNS and CDR2 SASEGT. The V gene end was trimmed by 7 bases and the J gene end by 2 bases; junction bases not matched to a gene: 4. General study findings and limits: Trimming of TCR beta V- and J-genes showed a link, identified in a later analysis, to a missense DCLRE1C variant. TCR association rates varied by HLA locus in a later analysis, with DRB1 highest and HLA-C lowest. Across donors, sequencing depth was assumed by presence/absence analyses to be roughly uniform.

Concerning this clone: The antigen is undetermined.

Primers: 60 Vbeta forward and 13 Jbeta reverse. Profiled with immunoSEQ multiplex PCR; TCRdb holds only in-frame clones, not every one. The repertoire table contains about 140,000 clones. The rearrangement uses TRBV6-1 and TRBJ2-3; 9 bases align to TRBD1. The sample comprised PBMCs. This TCR derives from a man aged 35-49 years in good health and CMV-seronegative. CDR3: CASIRDRVTDTQYF. CDR3 in DNA: TGTGCCAGCATCCGGGACAGGGTCACAGATACGCAGTATTTT.